This T cell receptor beta chain was recovered during a study of blood T cell repertoires in COVID-19. Study-level background: Donors in the United States, Italy and Spain gave samples during acute or convalescent COVID-19. PBMCs, B-cell-depleted T cells, or T cells were the source of the cDNA or gDNA that made up the material.

V lost 4 bases and J lost 1, with 10 bases in between. Looked up from germline, CDR1 is GTSNPN and CDR2 is SVGIG (reference sequence). CDR3 length: 13 residues. Authors' analysis steps: It was from reference gene primer amplification that nucleated cell counts were estimated. The data were produced by immunoSEQ multiplex PCR, yet TCRdb's version contains in-frame clones alone and is incomplete. The V and J calls and the clone size are those of that table, but D and trimming were determined from the DNA. The data show approximately 150,000 clones, approximately 86% seen once. This TCR was sampled from a man between 65 and 85 years old with acute or convalescent COVID-19. V and J are TRBV30 and TRBJ1-1, with TRBD1 as a possible D gene (5 bases). Material: peripheral blood. The CDR3 DNA follows: TGTGCCTGGAATAGCGGGACGAACACTGAAGCTTTCTTT. It encodes CAWNSGTNTEAFF.